This TCR beta chain was recorded in a study of glioma-infiltrating T cells. The iRepertoire nested amplicon-rescue multiplex PCR amplified TCR alpha and beta CDR3s from RNA. TCRdb itself ran the multiplex PCR reads through MiXCR, one entry per CDR3 protein. The profile shows more than 100,000 distinct CDR3 sequences, around 29% of them singletons. This clonotype has just a few counts. Trimming removed 5 bases at V and 2 bases at J, with 9 bases between. The CDR3 is 12 residues long. CDR1 SQVTM and CDR2 ANQGSEA come from the germline V gene. The receptor was isolated from a human donor with low-grade glioma or glioblastoma, undergoing nonglioma brain surgery, or in good health (not recorded which). What was sequenced was glioma tissue, nonneoplastic brain tissue, or PBMCs (not recorded which). The chain has TRBV29-1 and TRBJ1-2; the D is unclear. The CDR3 DNA sequence: TGCAGCGTTCTAGTCCTCAACTATGGCTACACCTTC. Its protein is CSVLVLNYGYTF.